The 5 T cell receptor beta chains below come from one sample, sequenced in a study of cytomegalovirus exposure and HLA in healthy donors. Amplification used 60 Vbeta primers and 13 Jbeta primers. Clones were read by immunoSEQ multiplex PCR, and TCRdb kept only the in-frame ones, dropping some. Among 130,000 to 150,000 clones, about 80% were seen once, and the ten largest hold around a tenth. The sequencing input was PBMCs. The origin of the receptors is a woman aged 60 to 75 in good health and CMV-seropositive.

The DNA for the CDR3 is TGCGCCAGCAGAACGACAGGAATTGAGACCCAGTACTTC. Translated: CASRTTGIETQYF. This rearrangement joins TRBV5-1 to TRBJ2-5, with D possibly matching TRBD1 (6 bases). The CDR3 extends over 13 amino acids. Trimming left V 5 bases short and J 5 bases short, with 13 bases between. Germline V gene lookup returns CDR1 SGHRS and CDR2 YFSETQ. The full variable domain, rest sourced from reference TRBV5-1 and TRBJ2-5, is KAGVTQTPRYLIKTRGQQVTLSCSPISGHRSVSWYQQTPGQGLQFLFEYFSETQRNKGNFPGRFSGRQFSNSRSEMNVSTLELGDSALYLCASRTTGIETQYFGPGTRLLVL.

This chain connects TRBV28 to TRBJ1-5; D perhaps matches TRBD1 (6 bases). This CDR3 region has 15 residues. Germline V gene sequence: CDR1 MDHEN, CDR2 SYDVKM. V gave up 6 bases and J gave up 6 bases, with 18 bases separating them. The CDR3 region is CASSQAGGGGQPQHF. The CDR3 region has the DNA TGTGCCAGCAGCCAAGCGGGGGGCGGCGGTCAGCCCCAGCATTTT.

This clone was detected only a few times. This rearrangement joins TRBV28 to TRBJ1-1, with unresolved D. The ends were cut back, 4 bases at V and 4 bases at J, with 19 bases in the middle. This CDR3 spans 16 amino acids. Germline assignment: CDR1 MDHEN and CDR2 SYDVKM. This CDR3 reads CASSSPLAARGTEAFF. In DNA form, the CDR3 reads TGTGCCAGCAGTTCACCCTTGGCGGCGCGCGGCACTGAAGCTTTCTTT.

This chain uses TRBV20-1 with TRBJ1-1; D is undetermined. Deletions cut 4 bases from V and 2 bases from J, with 5 bases between. The CDR3 length is 11 residues. From germline, CDR1 is DFQATT and CDR2 SNEGSKA (reference sequence). CDR3 sequence reads: CSAISNTEAFF. In DNA form, the CDR3 reads TGCAGTGCTATTAGTAACACTGAAGCTTTCTTT.

The chain recombines TRBV7-6 with TRBJ2-5, with D possibly being TRBD2 (6 bases). The closer fit of TRBJ2-7 to the DNA end suggests the J call may be wrong. Germline V gene lookup returns CDR1 SGHVS and CDR2 FNYEAQ. The CDR3 runs to 18 residues. In DNA, the CDR3 is TGTGCCAGCAGCTTAGGTGGGGGAACGGGAGTAAGCCCCTACGAGCAGTACTTC. Translating it yields CASSLGGGTGVSPYEQYF.